Below, one TCR beta chain is given with its context. Via MiXCR, TCRdb re-called the RT-PCR reads, giving one row per CDR3 protein. The sample consists of approximately 720,000 distinct CDR3 sequences, around 14% of them appearing once. The sample consisted of memory CD4+ T cells from blood. The sequence was collected from a female donor in good health, serving as a healthy control.

The CDR3 DNA sequence: TGCAGCGTCGTGGGAGGGGTTTCCTACAATGAGCAGTTCTTC. It codes for CSVVGGVSYNEQFF. The V gene is TRBV29-1, the J gene TRBJ2-1; 7 nucleotides match TRBD2. CDR3 length: 14 residues. Per germline, CDR1 SQVTM and CDR2 ANQGSEA. J was trimmed by 1 base and V by 6 bases; bases with no gene match: 6.